Shown below are 2 T cell receptor beta chains from a single sample sequenced in a study of identical twins. TCRdb called the 5' RACE reads again in MiXCR, with one record for every CDR3 protein. The repertoire consists of hundreds of thousands of distinct CDR3 sequences, with 8.5% to 9.5% occurring once and the leading ten covering 0.75% to 1%. These same records also appear under a second study, on yellow fever vaccine responses in identical twins.

Sample: PBMCs. Source of these receptors: a woman between 18 and 30 years old in good health.

The sample holds a few counts of this clonotype. This chain joins TRBV9 and TRBJ2-1; 14 nucleotides agree with TRBD2. CDR1 is SGDLS, CDR2 YYNGEE, per germline. The CDR3 extends over 17 amino acids. The V gene end was trimmed by 10 bases and the J gene end by 2 bases; junction bases not matched to a gene: 11. The DNA for the CDR3 is TGTGCCCTCGGACTAGCGGGGGGCCGGGTCGCCTACAATGAGCAGTTCTTC. It encodes CALGLAGGRVAYNEQFF.

The rearrangement uses TRBV7-2 and TRBJ2-1, with D perhaps TRBD2 (6 bases). V dropped 1 base and J dropped 3 bases, with 13 bases sitting between them. The CDR3 is 16 residues long. CDR1 and CDR2 (germline): SGHTA, FQGNSA. The CDR3 bases are TGTGCCAGCAGCTTAGTGCACCGCGGGATCTACAATGAGCAGTTCTTC. Its protein is CASSLVHRGIYNEQFF.